The 29 T cell receptor beta chains in this list originate from one sample, sequenced in a study of cytomegalovirus exposure and HLA in healthy donors. The PCR made use of 60 Vbeta and 13 Jbeta primers. The table came from immunoSEQ multiplex PCR; TCRdb's copy has only in-frame clones and leaves some out. In the table there are approximately 160,000 clones, about 77% of which are singletons. The sequencing input was PBMCs. The source is a male donor in good health and CMV-seropositive.

The chain joins TRBV6-5 to TRBJ2-2; no reliable D call. In germline, CDR1 is MNHEY, CDR2 SVGAGI. V was shortened by 0 bases and J by 1 base, with 9 bases between the two germline ends. There are 16 residues in the CDR3. CDR3 DNA: TGTGCCAGCAGTTACTCGACGACAATGAACACCGGGGAGCTGTTTTTT. Its translation is CASSYSTTMNTGELFF.

The V gene is TRBV6-6, the J gene TRBJ2-7, with 9 bases aligning to TRBD1. With V trimmed by 5 bases and J by 7 bases, 9 bases remained unmatched. The germline V gene encodes CDR1 MNHNY and CDR2 SVGAGI (reference sequence). CDR3 length: 14 residues. The CDR3 region has the DNA TGTGCCAGCAGTAGGGCACAGGGGGCGAGGGAGCAGTACTTC. As protein: CASSRAQGAREQYF.

This clone came up a few times. J is TRBJ2-7 and V is TRBV5-4; maybe TRBD2 (5 bases). CDR3 length equals 13 residues. Trimming removed 3 bases from V and 4 bases from J, with 11 bases in between. Germline V CDR1 and CDR2: SGHNT, YYREEE (reference sequence). CDR3 region: CASSSDREYEQYF. Here the CDR3 DNA reads TGTGCCAGCAGCTCTGACCGGGAATACGAGCAGTACTTC.

This chain joins TRBV4-3 and TRBJ1-3; D gene ambiguous. Trimming removed 0 bases at V and 7 bases at J, with 10 bases between. CDR1 and CDR2 from the germline V gene are LGHNA and YSLEER. This CDR3 has 14 amino acids. CDR3 coding DNA: TGCGCCAGCAGCCAAGATCCGAGAGGGAACACCATATATTTT. The encoded protein is CASSQDPRGNTIYF.

The J gene is TRBJ1-1, the V gene TRBV10-1; D uncertain. V gave up 0 bases and J gave up 4 bases, with 9 bases separating them. Germline V gene lookup returns CDR1 WNHNN and CDR2 SYGVQD (reference sequence). The CDR3 has 14 residues. The CDR3 sequence: CASSESGIFTEAFF. The CDR3 nucleotides are TGCGCCAGCAGTGAGTCGGGCATTTTCACTGAAGCTTTCTTT.

The chain recombines TRBV5-4 with TRBJ2-1; weak D call: TRBD1 (6 bases). Trimming shortened V by 4 bases and J by 10 bases, and 15 bases separated the two germline ends. The CDR3 contains 13 residues. Germline CDR1 reads SGHNT; CDR2 reads YYREEE (reference sequence). DNA for the CDR3: TGTGCCAGCAGCCTTGGACAGTTTAAAGAGCAGTTCTTC. It codes for CASSLGQFKEQFF.

V is TRBV29-1 and J is TRBJ2-1; weak D call: TRBD1 (6 bases). This CDR3 has 12 amino acids. Trimming took off 6 bases at V and 8 bases at J, with 14 bases between the two ends. Looked up from germline, CDR1 is SQVTM and CDR2 is ANQGSEA. The CDR3 DNA reads as TGCAGCGTCGCAACTCAGGGGTATGAGCAGTTCTTC. Translation: CSVATQGYEQFF.

This chain connects TRBV9 to TRBJ2-7; D perhaps matches TRBD1 (5 bases). CDR1 and CDR2 (germline): SGDLS, YYNGEE. V was clipped by 4 bases and J by 7 bases, with 15 bases between them. The CDR3 is 13 residues long. Here the CDR3 DNA reads TGTGCCAGCAGCCCCACAGGCCTGGGGGAGCAGTACTTC. This translates into CASSPTGLGEQYF.

This clone was seen more than once but under ten times. J is TRBJ1-1 and V is TRBV19; tentatively, D is TRBD1 (5 bases). Germline CDR1 and CDR2: LNHDA and SQIVND (reference sequence). The germline V and J ends were trimmed by 7 bases and 4 bases, with 22 bases remaining between them. CDR3 size: 16 residues. CDR3 nucleotides: TGTGCCAGTACCCCAATCGGGGCAGCCGGGGGCACTGAAGCTTTCTTT. Translating it yields CASTPIGAAGGTEAFF.

The chain has TRBV7-8 and TRBJ2-5; 7 bases align to TRBD1. The J call may be in error: the DNA end matches TRBJ2-7 better. Germline CDR1 SGHVS, CDR2 FQNEAQ. This CDR3 is built from 16 residues. Here the CDR3 reads CASSFGQDRMFYEQYF. CDR3 DNA sequence: TGTGCCAGCAGCTTCGGCCAGGACAGGATGTTCTACGAGCAGTACTTC.

The chain carries TRBV5-1 and TRBJ2-1, with 8 bases aligning to TRBD2. The germline V gene has CDR1 SGHRS and CDR2 YFSETQ. The V segment lost 1 base and the J segment 7 bases; nucleotides outside the gene matches: 7. The CDR3 is made up of 15 amino acids. The CDR3 spells CASSLMTGGPNEQFF. CDR3 nucleotide sequence: TGCGCCAGCAGCTTGATGACGGGGGGGCCAAATGAGCAGTTCTTC.

V and J are TRBV29-1 and TRBJ1-1, with D unclear. Germline lookup yields CDR1 SQVTM and CDR2 ANQGSEA. CDR3 length: 14 residues. Between the trimmed V and J ends, which lost 1 base and 4 bases, there was a span of 13 bases. CDR3 loop: CSVEGWEEATEAFF. CDR3 in DNA: TGCAGCGTTGAAGGGTGGGAGGAGGCCACTGAAGCTTTCTTT.

In its sample, this clone was seen many times. The J gene is TRBJ2-2, the V gene TRBV7-6; D may be TRBD1 (6 bases). Germline CDR1 is SGHVS and CDR2 is FNYEAQ. This CDR3 contains 16 residues. Trimming left V 2 bases short and J 3 bases short, with 13 bases between. The CDR3 sequence is CASSLLQGSDTGELFF. CDR3 DNA: TGTGCCAGCAGCTTATTACAGGGATCGGACACCGGGGAGCTGTTTTTT.

This chain connects TRBV18 to TRBJ2-1, with D tentatively TRBD1 (7 bases). The germline V gene has CDR1 KGHSH and CDR2 LQKENI. The CDR3 runs to 16 residues. V was cut by 1 base and J by 7 bases, with 17 bases left in between. The DNA for the CDR3 is TGTGCCAGCTCACCACAAGGAGGGACAGCTAGGAATGAGCAGTTCTTC. Residues: CASSPQGGTARNEQFF.

The J gene is TRBJ2-1, the V gene TRBV9; 10 bases fit TRBD1. CDR1 is SGDLS and CDR2 is YYNGEE in the germline V gene. The CDR3 is 15 amino acids. The V gene end was trimmed by 5 bases and the J gene end by 6 bases; junction bases not matched to a gene: 8. This CDR3 is CASRAGTGDVNEQFF. The CDR3 DNA follows: TGTGCCAGCAGGGCCGGGACAGGGGATGTCAATGAGCAGTTCTTC.

This clone was recorded a few times. This rearrangement joins TRBV6-6 to TRBJ2-7, with D hard to call. Between the trimmed V and J ends, which lost 0 bases and 4 bases, there was a span of 4 bases. The CDR3 extends over 12 amino acids. Germline V gene lookup returns CDR1 MNHNY and CDR2 SVGAGI (reference sequence). The CDR3 protein is CASSYSAYEQYF. CDR3 in DNA: TGTGCCAGCAGTTACTCCGCGTACGAGCAGTACTTC.

Notes on this clone: Mismatch with germline at one junction end may stem from a read error. The rearrangement joins TRBV25-1 to TRBJ2-3; 8 nucleotides line up with TRBD1. The germline gives CDR1 MGHDK, CDR2 SYGVNS. This CDR3 is 14 amino acids long. The CDR3 protein is CAGSEWDRTGTQYF. DNA for the CDR3: TGTGCCGGCAGTGAATGGGACAGGACTGGCACGCAGTATTTT.

The genes are TRBV15 and TRBJ2-1; D gene ambiguous. Trimming shortened V by 10 bases and J by 0 bases, and 13 bases separated the two germline ends. CDR3 length: 14 residues. Germline V gene lookup returns CDR1 LNHNV and CDR2 YYDKDF (reference sequence). CDR3 sequence reads: CAISPSRSYNEQFF. The CDR3 nucleotides read TGTGCCATTAGCCCGTCACGCTCCTACAATGAGCAGTTCTTC.

The chain couples TRBV11-2 to TRBJ2-3; D call uncertain. Per the germline V gene, CDR1 is SGHAT and CDR2 is FQNNGV. V lost 2 bases and J 2 bases, leaving 8 bases between the germline ends. The length of the CDR3 is 14 residues. The CDR3 protein is CASSLQASTDTQYF. CDR3 in DNA: TGTGCCAGCAGCTTACAAGCGTCCACAGATACGCAGTATTTT.

The J gene is TRBJ2-3, the V gene TRBV2; 11 nucleotides align to TRBD2. The length of the CDR3 is 16 residues. The germline V gene encodes CDR1 SNHLY and CDR2 FYNNEI. The V and J ends lost 4 bases and 4 bases, in that order; junction bases with no gene match: 7. CDR3 loop: CASSATSGGIPDTQYF. The CDR3 DNA follows: TGTGCCAGCAGTGCCACTAGCGGGGGAATACCAGATACGCAGTATTTT.

The CDR3 nucleotides read TGTGCCTGGAGTGTCACGGGGGGGCAAACTGGCTACACCTTC. Protein product: CAWSVTGGQTGYTF. The chain recombines TRBV30 with TRBJ1-2; the D gene is possibly TRBD1 (6 bases). Trimming took off 0 bases at V and 7 bases at J, with 15 bases between the two ends. There are 14 residues in the CDR3. The V gene's germline CDR1 is GTSNPN and CDR2 SVGIG (reference sequence).

The rearrangement joins TRBV5-1 to TRBJ1-5; D remains ambiguous. The CDR3 contains 15 residues. V lost 1 base, J lost 2 bases, and 10 bases lay in between. Germline assignment: CDR1 SGHRS and CDR2 YFSETQ. This CDR3 reads CASSLSPTGNQPQHF. The CDR3 coding sequence is TGCGCCAGCAGCTTGTCTCCAACGGGCAATCAGCCCCAGCATTTT.

The chain joins TRBV19 to TRBJ1-2; 11 nucleotides match TRBD1. CDR1 is LNHDA, CDR2 SQIVND, per germline (reference sequence). The CDR3 consists of 13 residues. The V segment lost 8 bases and the J segment 6 bases; nucleotides outside the gene matches: 5. The DNA for the CDR3 is TGTGCCAGTCTGGGACAGGGGGTACATGGCTACACCTTC. Protein sequence: CASLGQGVHGYTF.

This sequence joins TRBV5-1 and TRBJ2-3, with 8 bases fitting TRBD1. The germline CDR1 and CDR2 sequences are SGHRS and YFSETQ. There are 16 residues in the CDR3. The junction had 9 bases not matched to a gene; V was cut back by 4 bases and J by 2 bases. Written as DNA, the CDR3 is TGCGCCAGCAGCCAAGGGACAGGCAGTTTCACAGATACGCAGTATTTT. Its protein product is CASSQGTGSFTDTQYF.

This rearrangement joins TRBV30 to TRBJ1-5; no clear D gene. This CDR3 contains 14 residues. Looked up from germline, CDR1 is GTSNPN and CDR2 is SVGIG (reference sequence). Trimming removed 2 bases at V and 6 bases at J, with 14 bases between. This CDR3 is CAWSLSSRGQPQHF. CDR3 nucleotide sequence: TGTGCCTGGAGTCTGTCCAGCCGGGGTCAGCCCCAGCATTTT.

With regard to this clone: Other DNA sequences in this sample translate to the same CDR3. The chain combines TRBV5-1 with TRBJ2-3; tentative D call: TRBD2 (6 bases). Trimming left V 0 bases short and J 2 bases short, with 7 bases between. The CDR3 is 14 amino acids. Germline CDR1 reads SGHRS; CDR2 reads YFSETQ. CDR3 protein: CASSLELATDTQYF. CDR3 in DNA: TGCGCCAGCAGCTTGGAACTAGCCACAGATACGCAGTATTTT.

The sample holds a few counts of this clone. The rearrangement joins TRBV11-2 to TRBJ2-5; 9 bases fit TRBD2. Germline loops: CDR1 SGHAT, CDR2 FQNNGV. V was pared by 3 bases and J by 1 base, with 12 bases of the junction left unmatched. The length of the CDR3 is 18 residues. The CDR3 DNA is TGTGCCAGCAGCTTGGCTCGCCTAGCGGGGAATGGCCAAGAGACCCAGTACTTC. The encoded protein is CASSLARLAGNGQETQYF.

J is TRBJ2-7 and V is TRBV27, with 9 bases identical to TRBD1. Germline lookup yields CDR1 MNHEY and CDR2 SMNVEV (reference sequence). The CDR3 has 16 amino acids. J lost 6 bases, V lost 3 bases, and 12 bases had no gene match. The CDR3 DNA is TGTGCCAGCAGTTTTTACCCACTACAGGGGGCTGGCGAGCAGTACTTC. This translates into CASSFYPLQGAGEQYF.

This clone was picked up one time. V usage is TRBV5-1 and J usage is TRBJ2-7; 7 nucleotides match TRBD1. This CDR3 has 13 residues. From germline, CDR1 is SGHRS and CDR2 YFSETQ. After removal of 0 bases from V and 7 bases from J, the junction contained 4 bases not matched to a gene. CDR3 DNA: TGCGCCAGCAGCTTGGCCCTGGACAGGGAGCAGTACTTC. Its protein is CASSLALDREQYF.